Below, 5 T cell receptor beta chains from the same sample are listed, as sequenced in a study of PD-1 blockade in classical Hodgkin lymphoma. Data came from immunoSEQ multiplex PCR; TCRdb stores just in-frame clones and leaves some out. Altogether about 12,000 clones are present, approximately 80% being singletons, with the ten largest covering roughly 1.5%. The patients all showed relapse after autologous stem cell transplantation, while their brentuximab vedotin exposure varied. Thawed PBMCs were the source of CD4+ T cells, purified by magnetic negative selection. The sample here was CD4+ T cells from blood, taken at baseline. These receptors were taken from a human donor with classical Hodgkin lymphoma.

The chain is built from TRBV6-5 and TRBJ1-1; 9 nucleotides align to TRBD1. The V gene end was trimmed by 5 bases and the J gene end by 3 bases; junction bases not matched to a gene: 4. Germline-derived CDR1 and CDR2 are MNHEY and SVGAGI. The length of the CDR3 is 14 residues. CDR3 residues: CASSPRDRDTEAFF. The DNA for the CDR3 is TGTGCCAGCAGTCCACGGGACAGGGACACTGAAGCTTTCTTT.

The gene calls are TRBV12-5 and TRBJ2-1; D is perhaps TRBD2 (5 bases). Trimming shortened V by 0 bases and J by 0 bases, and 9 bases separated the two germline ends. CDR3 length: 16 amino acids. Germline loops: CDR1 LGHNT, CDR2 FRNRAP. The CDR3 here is CASGLVRADSYNEQFF. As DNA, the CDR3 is TGTGCTAGTGGTTTGGTAAGAGCGGACTCCTACAATGAGCAGTTCTTC.

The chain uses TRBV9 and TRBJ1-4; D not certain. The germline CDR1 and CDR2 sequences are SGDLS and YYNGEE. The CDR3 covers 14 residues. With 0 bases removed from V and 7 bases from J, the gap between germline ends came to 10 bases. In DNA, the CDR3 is TGTGCCAGCAGCGTAGGTCCGGGTGGTGAAAAACTGTTTTTT. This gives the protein CASSVGPGGEKLFF.

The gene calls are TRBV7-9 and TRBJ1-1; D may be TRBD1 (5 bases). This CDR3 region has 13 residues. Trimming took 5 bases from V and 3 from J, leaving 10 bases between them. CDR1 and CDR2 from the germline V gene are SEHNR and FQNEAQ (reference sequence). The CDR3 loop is CASSRRADTEAFF. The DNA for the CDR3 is TGTGCCAGCAGCCGCAGGGCTGACACTGAAGCTTTCTTT.

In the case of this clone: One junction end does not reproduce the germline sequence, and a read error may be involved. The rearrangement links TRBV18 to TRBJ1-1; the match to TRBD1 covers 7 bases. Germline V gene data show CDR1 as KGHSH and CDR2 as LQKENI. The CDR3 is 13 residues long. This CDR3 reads CASSLRGSTGAFF. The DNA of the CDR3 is TGTGCCAGCTCTCTCAGGGGGAGCACTGGAGCTTTCTTT. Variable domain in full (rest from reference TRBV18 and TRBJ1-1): NAGVMQNPRHLVRRRGQEARLRCSPMKGHSHVYWYRQLPEEGLKFMVYLQKENIIDESGMPKERFSAEFPKEGPSILRIQQVVRGDSAAYFCASSLRGSTGAFFGQGTRLTVV.